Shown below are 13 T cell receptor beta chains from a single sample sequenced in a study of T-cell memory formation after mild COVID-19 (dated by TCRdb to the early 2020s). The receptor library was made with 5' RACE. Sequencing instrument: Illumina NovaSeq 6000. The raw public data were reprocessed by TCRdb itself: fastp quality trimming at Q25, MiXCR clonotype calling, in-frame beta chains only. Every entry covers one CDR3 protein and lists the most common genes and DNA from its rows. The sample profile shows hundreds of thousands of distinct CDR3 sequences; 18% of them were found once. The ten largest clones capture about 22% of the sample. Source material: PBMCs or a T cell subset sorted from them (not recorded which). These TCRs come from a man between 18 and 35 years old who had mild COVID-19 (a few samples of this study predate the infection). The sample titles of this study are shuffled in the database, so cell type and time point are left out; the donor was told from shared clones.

The DNA for the CDR3 is TGCGCCAGCAGCTCCCTCGGAGAAGCGGGGGGGCCGGGAGAGACCCAGTACTTC. It translates to CASSSLGEAGGPGETQYF. The chain carries TRBV5-1 and TRBJ2-5, with 10 bases identical to TRBD2. The trim removed 3 bases at V and 4 bases at J, leaving 15 bases unmatched. From germline, CDR1 is SGHRS and CDR2 YFSETQ. CDR3 length: 18 residues.

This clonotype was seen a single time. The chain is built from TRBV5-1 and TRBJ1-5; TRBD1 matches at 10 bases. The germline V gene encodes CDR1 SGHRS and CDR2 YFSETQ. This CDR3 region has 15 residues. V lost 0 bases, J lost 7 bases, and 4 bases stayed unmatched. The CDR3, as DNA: TGCGCCAGCAGCTTGGAGCTGGGACAGGGGCAGCCCCAGCATTTT. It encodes CASSLELGQGQPQHF.

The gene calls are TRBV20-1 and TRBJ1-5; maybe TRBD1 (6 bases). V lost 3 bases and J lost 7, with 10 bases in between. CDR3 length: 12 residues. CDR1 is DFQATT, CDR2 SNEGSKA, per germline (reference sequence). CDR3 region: CSASGGRQPQHF. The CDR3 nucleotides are TGCAGTGCTAGTGGGGGGCGCCAGCCCCAGCATTTT.

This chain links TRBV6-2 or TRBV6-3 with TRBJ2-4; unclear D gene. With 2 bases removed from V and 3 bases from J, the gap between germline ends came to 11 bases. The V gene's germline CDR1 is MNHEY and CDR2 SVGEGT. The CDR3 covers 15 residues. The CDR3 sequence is CASSYSLSNKNIQYF. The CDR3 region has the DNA TGTGCCAGCAGTTACAGCCTGTCTAACAAAAACATTCAGTACTTC.

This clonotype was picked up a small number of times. The CDR3 loop reads CASSLFWQGDYGYTF. The CDR3 DNA follows: TGTGCCAGCAGCTTATTTTGGCAGGGGGACTATGGCTACACCTTC. The V call is TRBV7-8, the J call TRBJ1-2; 7 bases are shared with TRBD1. Germline V lookup: CDR1 SGHVS, CDR2 FQNEAQ. The V gene end was trimmed by 2 bases and the J gene end by 3 bases; junction bases not matched to a gene: 6. The CDR3 is 15 residues long.

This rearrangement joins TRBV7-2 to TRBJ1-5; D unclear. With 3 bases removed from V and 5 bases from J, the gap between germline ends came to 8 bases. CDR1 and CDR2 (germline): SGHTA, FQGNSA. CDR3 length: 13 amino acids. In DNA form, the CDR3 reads TGTGCCAGCAGCTTCACCTGGGATCAGCCCCAGCATTTT. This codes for CASSFTWDQPQHF.

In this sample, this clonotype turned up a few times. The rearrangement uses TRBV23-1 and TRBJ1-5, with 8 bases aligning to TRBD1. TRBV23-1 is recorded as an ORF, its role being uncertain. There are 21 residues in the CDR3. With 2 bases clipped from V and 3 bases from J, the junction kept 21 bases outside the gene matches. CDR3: CASSQPISHRDRKTYNQPQHF. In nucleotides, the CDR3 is TGCGCCAGCAGTCAACCAATTTCTCACCGGGACAGGAAGACATACAATCAGCCCCAGCATTTT.

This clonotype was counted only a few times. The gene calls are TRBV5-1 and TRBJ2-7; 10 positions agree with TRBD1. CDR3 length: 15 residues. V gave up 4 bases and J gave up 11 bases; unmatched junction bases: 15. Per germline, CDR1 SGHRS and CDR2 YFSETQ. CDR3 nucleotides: TGCGCCAGCAGCCCGATAGTGACAGGGGGCGATCCTAAGTACTTC. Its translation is CASSPIVTGGDPKYF.

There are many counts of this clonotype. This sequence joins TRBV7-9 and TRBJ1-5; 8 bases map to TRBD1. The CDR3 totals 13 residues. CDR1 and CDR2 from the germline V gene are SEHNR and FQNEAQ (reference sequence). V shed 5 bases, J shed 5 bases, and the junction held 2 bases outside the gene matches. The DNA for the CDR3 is TGTGCCAGCAGCACACAGGGGGATCAGCCCCAGCATTTT. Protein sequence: CASSTQGDQPQHF.

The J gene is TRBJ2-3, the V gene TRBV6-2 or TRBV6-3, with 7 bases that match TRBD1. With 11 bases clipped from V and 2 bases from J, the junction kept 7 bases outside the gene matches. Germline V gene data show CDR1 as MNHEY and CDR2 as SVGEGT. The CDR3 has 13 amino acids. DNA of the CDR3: TGTGCCGGTAGACAGGGTTACACAGATACGCAGTATTTT. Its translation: CAGRQGYTDTQYF.

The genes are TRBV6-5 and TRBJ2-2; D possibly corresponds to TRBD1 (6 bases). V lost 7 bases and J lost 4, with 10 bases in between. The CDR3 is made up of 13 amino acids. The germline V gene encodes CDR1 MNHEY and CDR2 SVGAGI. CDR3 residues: CASTRGFTGELFF. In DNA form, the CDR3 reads TGTGCCAGCACCAGGGGTTTCACCGGGGAGCTGTTTTTT.

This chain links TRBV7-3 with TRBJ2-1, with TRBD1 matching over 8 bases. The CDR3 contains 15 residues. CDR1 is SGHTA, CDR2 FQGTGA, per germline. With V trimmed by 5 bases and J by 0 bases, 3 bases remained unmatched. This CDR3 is CASSRQGYSYNEQFF. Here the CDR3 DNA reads TGTGCCAGCAGCCGACAGGGGTACTCCTACAATGAGCAGTTCTTC.

The CDR3 reads CSATGTGIYEQYF. The CDR3 region has the DNA TGCAGTGCTACCGGGACAGGGATCTACGAGCAGTACTTC. The chain recombines TRBV20-1 with TRBJ2-7; 9 positions match TRBD1. The CDR3 has 13 amino acids. The ends lost 4 bases at V and 3 bases at J; junction bases unmatched: 4. The germline V gene has CDR1 DFQATT and CDR2 SNEGSKA (reference sequence).